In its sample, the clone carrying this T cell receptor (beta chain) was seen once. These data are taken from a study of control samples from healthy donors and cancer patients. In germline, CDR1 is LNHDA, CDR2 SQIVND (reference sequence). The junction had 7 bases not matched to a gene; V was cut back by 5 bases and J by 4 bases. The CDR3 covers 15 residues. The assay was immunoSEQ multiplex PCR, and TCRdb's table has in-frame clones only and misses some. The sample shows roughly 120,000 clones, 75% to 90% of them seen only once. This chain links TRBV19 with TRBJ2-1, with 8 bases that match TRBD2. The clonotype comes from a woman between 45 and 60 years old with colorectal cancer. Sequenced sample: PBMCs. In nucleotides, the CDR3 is TGTGCCAGTAGTCCCGGGGGGGGTAGGTACAATGAGCAGTTCTTC. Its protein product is CASSPGGGRYNEQFF.